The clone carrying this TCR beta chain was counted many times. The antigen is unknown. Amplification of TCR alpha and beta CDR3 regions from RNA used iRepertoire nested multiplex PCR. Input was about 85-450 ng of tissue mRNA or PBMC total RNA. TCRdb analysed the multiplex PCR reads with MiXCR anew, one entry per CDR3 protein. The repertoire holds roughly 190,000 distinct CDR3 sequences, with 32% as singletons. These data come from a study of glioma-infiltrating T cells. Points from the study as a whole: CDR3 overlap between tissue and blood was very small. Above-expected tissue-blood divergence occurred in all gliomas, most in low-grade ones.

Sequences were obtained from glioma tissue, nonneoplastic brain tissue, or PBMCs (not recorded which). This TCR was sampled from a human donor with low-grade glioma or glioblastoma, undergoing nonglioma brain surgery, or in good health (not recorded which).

The chain's CDR3 is CASSYSAGQGTYEQYF. The CDR3 DNA sequence: TGTGCCAGCAGTTACTCGGCCGGACAGGGTACCTACGAGCAGTACTTC. J is TRBJ2-7 and V is TRBV6-6, with 8 bases identical to TRBD1. Germline trimming cut 0 bases from V and 2 bases from J; bases unmatched to any gene: 6. Germline CDR1 reads MNHNY; CDR2 reads SVGAGI (reference sequence). This CDR3 region has 16 residues.